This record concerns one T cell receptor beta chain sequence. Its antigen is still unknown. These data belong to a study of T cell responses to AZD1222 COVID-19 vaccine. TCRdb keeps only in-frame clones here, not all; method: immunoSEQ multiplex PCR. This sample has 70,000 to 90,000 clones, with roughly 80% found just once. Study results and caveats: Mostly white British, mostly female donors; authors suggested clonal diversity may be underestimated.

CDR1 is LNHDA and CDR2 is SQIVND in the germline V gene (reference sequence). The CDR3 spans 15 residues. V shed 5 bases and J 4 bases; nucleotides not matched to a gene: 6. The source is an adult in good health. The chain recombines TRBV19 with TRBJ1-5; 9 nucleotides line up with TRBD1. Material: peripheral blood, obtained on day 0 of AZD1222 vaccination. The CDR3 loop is CASSGTGSSNQPQHF. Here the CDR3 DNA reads TGTGCCAGTAGTGGGACAGGGTCTTCTAATCAGCCCCAGCATTTT.